This T cell receptor beta chain was found in a study of spatial heterogeneity in lung cancer (dated by TCRdb to the late 2010s). For the wider study: Beta-chain transcripts were consistently detected in greater numbers than alpha-chain transcripts, which likely reflected higher beta-chain transcript abundance. TCR transcript counts in tumor regions correlated strongly with a T cell transcriptional module score from matched bulk RNA-seq. In the raw uncorrected reads, each unique combination of TCR and UMI appeared more than ten times on average. The study quantitatively compared TCR alpha and beta repertoires across multiple tumor regions, matched nontumor lung and blood in non-small cell lung cancer. The study linked features of the TCR repertoire to counts of nonsynonymous mutations, which were determined by whole-exome sequencing of tumor tissue. At surgery, some 220 tumor regions, fewer than 85 matched nontumor lung samples and about 56 PBMC samples were TCR-sequenced for both alpha and beta chains.

This clonotype showed up many times. The target of this receptor is not known. No clone much larger than this one lies a single base away; base qualities are absent. The library was produced with 5' RACE. For sequencing, a NextSeq 500 was employed. In the TCR library protocol, a unique molecular identifier was attached to each TCR cDNA molecule so that PCR and sequencing errors could be corrected. The study's own analysis went as follows. TCR identification, UMI-based error correction and CDR3 extraction were all carried out with Decombinator tools. Expanded TCRs were defined as those above a frequency of 2 per 1,000, corresponding to the top 1% of the tumor frequency distribution. Expanded tumor TCRs were classed as regional if statistically deemed absent (corrected P<0.05) from at least one tumor region, otherwise ubiquitous. Renyi diversity was calculated using the R vegan package after each repertoire was subsampled 100 times to 5,000 TCRs. CDR3 similarity networks were built from amino acid triplet string-kernel similarity, connecting CDR3s with pairwise similarity above 0.82. The public reads were reprocessed in TCRdb via fastp at Q25 and MiXCR, keeping in-frame beta chains. Merged by CDR3 protein, the rows form single entries marked with the most common genes and DNA. TCRdb, not the authors, supplied the V and J calls. For this sample there are roughly 19,000 distinct CDR3 sequences; about 16% appear just once. Of the sample, about 30% is held by the ten largest clones.

Including cysteine and phenylalanine, the CDR3 has 13 amino acids. The read is trimmed to its CDR3 DNA, 39 bases read in frame from base 1. The germline V gene (reference sequence) yields DFQATT for CDR1 and SNEGSKA for CDR2. Trimming removed 5 bases from V and 5 bases from J, leaving 14 bases between the germline ends. The sample's time point, from its label and the paper: sample taken at primary tumor resection. The donors were more than 65 patients from the lung TRACERx cohort who had early-stage, untreated non-small cell lung cancer. TCR sequencing used whole RNA extracted from tumor and nontumor lung tissue, or from cryopreserved PBMC samples, without cell sorting. Patients were selected for TCR sequencing only if sufficient RNA was available from at least two tumor regions. Tumor and adjacent nontumor lung specimens were reviewed by a lung pathologist before selection. Results the study describes overall, beyond this receptor: TCR-seq coverage of tumor T cells was estimated to be only around 7.3% for alpha chains and around 13% for beta chains. Confirming at a functional level the hypothesis that regional TCRs recognize regional mutations was considered to require additional single-cell paired TCR alpha and beta sequencing. Counts of ubiquitous and regional expanded TCRs were found to correlate with counts of ubiquitous and regional nonsynonymous mutations, respectively. A correlation was observed between the number of expanded intratumoral alpha and beta TCRs and the tumor nonsynonymous mutation count.

This clonotype was obtained from a female donor with early-stage non-small cell lung cancer. Recombination connected TRBV20-1 to TRBJ2-3; the D gene remains uncertain. This sample comprised lung tumor tissue, obtained at surgery. The CDR3 protein is CSASGHSEDTQYF. The base sequence is TGCAGTGCTTCCGGGCACTCGGAAGATACGCAGTATTTT.